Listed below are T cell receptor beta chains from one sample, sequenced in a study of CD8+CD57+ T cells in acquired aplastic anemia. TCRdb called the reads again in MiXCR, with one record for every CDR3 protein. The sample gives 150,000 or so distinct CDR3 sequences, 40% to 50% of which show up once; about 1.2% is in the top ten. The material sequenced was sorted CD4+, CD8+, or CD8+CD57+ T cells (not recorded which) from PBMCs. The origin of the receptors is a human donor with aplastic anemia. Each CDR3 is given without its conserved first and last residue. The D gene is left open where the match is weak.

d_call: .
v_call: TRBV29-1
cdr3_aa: SVQGWGAGELF

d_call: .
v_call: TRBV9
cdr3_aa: ASSVVVGANEQF

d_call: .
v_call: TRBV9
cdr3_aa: ASSVVPIETQY

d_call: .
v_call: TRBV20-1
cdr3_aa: SASRGGIYEQY

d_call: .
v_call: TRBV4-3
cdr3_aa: ASSQERSAGIEKLF

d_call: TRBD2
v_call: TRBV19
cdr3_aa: ASSLAVLGNNEQF

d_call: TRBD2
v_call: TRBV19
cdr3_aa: ASSLRRGTLYNEQF

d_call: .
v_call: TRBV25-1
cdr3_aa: ASTGTPLH

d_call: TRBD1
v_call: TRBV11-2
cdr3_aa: ASSYGTGRSSGNTIY

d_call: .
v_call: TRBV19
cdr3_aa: ASSRRGSSGNTIY

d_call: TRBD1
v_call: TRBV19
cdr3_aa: ASSNYGTGQGNSPLH

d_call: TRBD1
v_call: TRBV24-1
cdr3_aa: ATSHQNRGQETQY

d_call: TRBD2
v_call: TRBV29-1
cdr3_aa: SAGLAAEQY

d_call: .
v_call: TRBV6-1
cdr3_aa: ASSVQGGPYEQY

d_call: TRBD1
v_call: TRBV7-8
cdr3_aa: ASSSDRGRVTNEKLF

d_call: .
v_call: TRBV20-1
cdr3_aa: SATPTSYEQY

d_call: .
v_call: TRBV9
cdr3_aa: ASSGGAGEAF

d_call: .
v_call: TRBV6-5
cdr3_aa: AGSYSKGRGRGTEAF

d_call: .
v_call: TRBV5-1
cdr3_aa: ASSLDGSTNEKLF

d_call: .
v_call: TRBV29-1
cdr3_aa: SVYEGTEAF

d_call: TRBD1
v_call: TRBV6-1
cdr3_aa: ASSLILGTGDSPLH

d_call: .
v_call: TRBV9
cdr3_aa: ASSAAMTDMNTEAF

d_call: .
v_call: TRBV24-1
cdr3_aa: APKEGVDANTGELF

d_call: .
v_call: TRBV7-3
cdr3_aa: ASSSPGVENTEAF

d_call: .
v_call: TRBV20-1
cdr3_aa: SALTGWGANEQV

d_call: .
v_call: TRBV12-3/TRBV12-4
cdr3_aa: ASSLGSGGNTIY

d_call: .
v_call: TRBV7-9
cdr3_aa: ASSLSGGAGDEQY

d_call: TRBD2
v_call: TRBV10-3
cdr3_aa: AIRTSGGAAYEQY

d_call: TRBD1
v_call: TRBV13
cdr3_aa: ASSDALSTGGALGYT

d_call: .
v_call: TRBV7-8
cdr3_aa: ASSLAAHVANSYEQY

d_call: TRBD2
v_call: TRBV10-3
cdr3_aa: AISESGGLNEQF

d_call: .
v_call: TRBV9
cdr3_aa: ASSVQGKNQETQY

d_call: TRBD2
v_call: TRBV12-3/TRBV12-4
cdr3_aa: ASGPGGPKETQY

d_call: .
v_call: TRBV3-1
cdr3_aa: ASSLGNRGYGYT

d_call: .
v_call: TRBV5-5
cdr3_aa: ASSLEVSGNTIY

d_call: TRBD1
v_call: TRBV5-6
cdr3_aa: ASSYRTGRSNQPQH

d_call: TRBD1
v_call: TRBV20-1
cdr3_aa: SAGTGEGALYGYT

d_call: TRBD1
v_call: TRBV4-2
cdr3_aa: ASSQSQEQGAYEQY

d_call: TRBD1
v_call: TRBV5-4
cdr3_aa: ASSITGGIEQY

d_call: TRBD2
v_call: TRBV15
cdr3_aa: ATSRGFGLAFETQY

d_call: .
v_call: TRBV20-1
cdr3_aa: SARSSGLIHNEQF